A selection of T cell receptor beta chains follows, all from one sample in a study of beta chain features in type 1 diabetes. The assay was immunoSEQ multiplex PCR, and TCRdb's table has in-frame clones only and misses some. The repertoire holds roughly 150,000 clones, with around 9.7% as singletons. Material for sequencing was central memory CD4+ T cells from blood. The receptor source for this set is a woman aged 25 to 39 with type 1 diabetes. Both conserved end residues are part of each CDR3. Fields, in order: D gene, J gene, clone size, V gene, CDR3 DNA, CDR3 protein. A D gene is named only where the DNA matches it firmly. Size values are once, few and many counts, or a class for expanded clones, and some rows have none.

TRBD2 | TRBJ2-3 | . | TRBV7-3 | TGTGCCAGCAGCGTCCTCGGGGCGGGAGGGCCAGATACGCAGTATTTT | CASSVLGAGGPDTQYF
TRBD1 | TRBJ1-2 | few | TRBV19 | TGTGCCAGCACCAACCCAGCGACAGGGACCTATGGCTACACCTTC | CASTNPATGTYGYTF
. | TRBJ1-2 | few | TRBV7-9 | TGTGCCAGCAGCTTAGCGCAGGGTAGCTTCTATGGCTACACCTTC | CASSLAQGSFYGYTF
TRBD2 | TRBJ2-5 | . | TRBV18 | TGTGCCAGCTCACCCCGAGGTCTAGCGGGAGGAGAGACCCAGTACTTC | CASSPRGLAGGETQYF
TRBD2 | TRBJ2-1 | few | TRBV7-3 | TGTGCCAGCAGACCTAGCGGGAGTGGTTACAATGAGCAGTTCTTC | CASRPSGSGYNEQFF
. | TRBJ2-7 | few | TRBV30 | TGTGCCTGGGGAGGACCTTACGAGCAGTACTTC | CAWGGPYEQYF
TRBD2 | TRBJ2-5 | few | TRBV15 | TGTGCCACCAGCAGGGGACTAGCGGGGCAAGAGACCCAGTACTTC | CATSRGLAGQETQYF
. | TRBJ1-1 | . | TRBV19 | TGTGCCACCCGAGTGGAGGGTAGAGCTTTCTTT | CATRVEGRAFF
. | TRBJ2-2 | few | TRBV11-1 | TGTGCCAGTAGAGACCTTGACGTAGCGTACGGGGAGCTGTTTTTT | CASRDLDVAYGELFF
TRBD1 | TRBJ1-1 | . | TRBV7-9 | TGTGCCAGCAGCTTAGGACAGGGGTCCGCTGAAGCTTTCTTT | CASSLGQGSAEAFF
TRBD1 | TRBJ1-1 | . | TRBV18 | TGTGCCAGCTCACGACAGACAGGGGCCACTGAAGCTTTCTTT | CASSRQTGATEAFF
. | TRBJ2-3 | few | TRBV4-1 | TGCGCCAGCAGCCAAATTCGGACTGGTACGCAGTATTTT | CASSQIRTGTQYF
. | TRBJ1-1 | . | TRBV4-2 | TGTGCCAGCAGCCAGGGCCCCGGGGACACTGAAGCTTTCTTT | CASSQGPGDTEAFF
TRBD1 | TRBJ1-2 | few | TRBV6-5 | TGTGCCAGCAAATTACCGGGACAGAACTATGGCTACACCTTC | CASKLPGQNYGYTF
. | TRBJ2-2 | few | TRBV9 | TGTGCCAGCAGCGTAGACCCTGGAGTATCCACCGGGGAGCTGTTTTTT | CASSVDPGVSTGELFF
. | TRBJ1-1 | few | TRBV18 | TGTGCCAGCTCACCACTCGGAGACTCAAGAACTGAAGCTTTCTTT | CASSPLGDSRTEAFF
. | TRBJ1-1 | . | TRBV5-1 | TGCGCCAGCACTCTGGCAGGGGCCACTGAAGCTTTCTTT | CASTLAGATEAFF
. | TRBJ1-1 | . | TRBV11-2 | TGTGCCAGCAGCCCCTACCGCACTGAAGCTTTCTTT | CASSPYRTEAFF
TRBD2 | TRBJ2-3 | . | TRBV7-2 | TGTGCCAGCAGCTTGGTCGGGGGAGGGCCGGCAGATACGCAGTATTTT | CASSLVGGGPADTQYF
. | TRBJ2-5 | few | TRBV5-1 | TGCGCCAGCAAGATCGGAGAGACCCAGTACTTC | CASKIGETQYF
TRBD1 | TRBJ1-1 | few | TRBV27 | TGTGCCAGCAGTCTACAGGGGGCGAGGATGAACACTGAAGCTTTCTTT | CASSLQGARMNTEAFF
. | TRBJ2-7 | . | TRBV5-1 | TGCGCCAGCAGCTCCAGGATGGCGAACGAGCAGTACTTC | CASSSRMANEQYF
TRBD1 | TRBJ2-7 | . | TRBV28 | TGTGCCAGCACCCTGGGACAGATCCCCTACGAGCAGTACTTC | CASTLGQIPYEQYF
. | TRBJ2-3 | few | TRBV30 | TGTGCCTCCGGCTCAGGGGGGCGAGGGGGCACAGATACGCAGTATTTT | CASGSGGRGGTDTQYF
TRBD1 | TRBJ1-5 | . | TRBV23-1 | TGCGCCAGCAGCCACGGACCCCAAGACAGGGGCGGACAGCCCCAGCATTTT | CASSHGPQDRGGQPQHF
. | TRBJ2-7 | few | TRBV7-3 | TGTGCCAGCAGCTTAGGGACATTCTCCTACGAGCAGTACTTC | CASSLGTFSYEQYF
TRBD1 | TRBJ1-3 | . | TRBV7-7 | TGTGCTAGCAGCTTAGCAGGGGGCGCCGGAAACACCATATATTTT | CASSLAGGAGNTIYF
TRBD2 | TRBJ2-4 | few | TRBV15 | TGTGCCACCAGCAGAGCGCCCGCGGGAGTAGGCATTCAGTACTTC | CATSRAPAGVGIQYF
TRBD1 | TRBJ1-2 | few | TRBV7-2 | TGTGCCAGCAGCGCACAGGGGGCTGGCGTTGGCTACACCTTC | CASSAQGAGVGYTF
TRBD2 | TRBJ2-1 | . | TRBV19 | TGTGCCAGTAGTCTGGCTAGCGGATACTACAATGAGCAGTTCTTC | CASSLASGYYNEQFF
. | TRBJ1-4 | few | TRBV7-9 | TGTGCCAGCAGCTTAGGAGTTGGAGCGACTAATGAAAAACTGTTTTTT | CASSLGVGATNEKLFF
. | TRBJ2-7 | once | TRBV21-1 | TGTGCCAGCAGTCAAACCCCCGGACAGGGGGCTGGCGAGCAGTACTTC | CASSQTPGQGAGEQYF
. | TRBJ2-2 | . | TRBV6-5 | TGTGCCAGCAGAAACAGTAACACCGGGGAGCTGTTTTTT | CASRNSNTGELFF
. | TRBJ1-1 | . | TRBV18 | TGTGCCAGCTCACCAGCAGGTCGGGAAGCTTTCTTT | CASSPAGREAFF
TRBD1 | TRBJ2-3 | few | TRBV4-2 | TGTGCCAGCAGCCAAGACGCGACAGGGGGCACAGATACGCAGTATTTT | CASSQDATGGTDTQYF
. | TRBJ2-5 | . | TRBV25-1 | TGTGCCAGCAGTGGGCATGAAGAGACCCAGTACTTC | CASSGHEETQYF
TRBD2 | TRBJ2-1 | few | TRBV30 | TGTGCCTTTACTAGCGGGAGCTTAAGTGAGCAGTTCTTC | CAFTSGSLSEQFF
. | TRBJ2-3 | . | TRBV4-2 | TGTGCCAGCAGCCAAAACTTTCCTGCAGATACGCAGTATTTT | CASSQNFPADTQYF
. | TRBJ2-6 | . | TRBV2 | TGTGCCAGTGAACAACACTCTGGGGCCAACGTCCTGACTTTC | CASEQHSGANVLTF
. | TRBJ2-5 | . | TRBV10-3 | TGTGCCACCGGAGAAGAGACCCAGTACTTC | CATGEETQYF
TRBD1 | TRBJ2-4 | few | TRBV6-6 | TGTGCCAGCAGCTCAGGGGGGACAGGCGGAGTGGGGTACTTC | CASSSGGTGGVGYF
TRBD1 | TRBJ2-7 | few | TRBV30 | TGTGCCTGGAGTGCGACAGGGTCCTACGAGCAGTACTTC | CAWSATGSYEQYF
TRBD1 | TRBJ2-3 | few | TRBV30 | TGTGCCTGGAGTCGACCGGACAGGAGAACAGATACGCAGTATTTT | CAWSRPDRRTDTQYF
TRBD2 | TRBJ2-1 | few | TRBV14 | TGTGCCAGCAGCCTCAGCGGGAGAGCCAACAATGAGCAGTTCTTC | CASSLSGRANNEQFF
. | TRBJ1-2 | few | TRBV30 | TGTGCCTGGAGTGTACCGGTGATCTATGGCTACACCTTC | CAWSVPVIYGYTF
. | TRBJ1-3 | few | TRBV28 | TGTGCCAGCAGCACCTCCCAGTCTTTCTCTGGAAACACCATATATTTT | CASSTSQSFSGNTIYF
. | TRBJ1-3 | few | TRBV6-6 | TGTGCCACCCTATCTTCTGGAAACACCATATATTTT | CATLSSGNTIYF
. | TRBJ2-5 | . | TRBV6-5 | TGTGCCAGCAGTTCAAGACTAGGAGAGACCCAGTACTTC | CASSSRLGETQYF
. | TRBJ1-2 | . | TRBV28 | TGTGCCAGCAGTGCGTGGGGAGAAGGCTATGGCTACACCTTC | CASSAWGEGYGYTF
. | TRBJ1-1 | . | TRBV7-9 | TGTGCCAGCAGTACAGGGTACAACGCTGAAGCTTTCTTT | CASSTGYNAEAFF
TRBD1 | TRBJ2-7 | . | TRBV28 | TGTGCCAGCAGTTCGGGACAGGTCTCCTACGAGCAGTACTTC | CASSSGQVSYEQYF
TRBD1 | TRBJ2-4 | few | TRBV7-9 | TGTGCCAGCAGCTTAGGGGACAGGGAGGTCAAAAACATTCAGTACTTC | CASSLGDREVKNIQYF
. | TRBJ2-7 | few | TRBV28 | TGTGCCAGCAGTTTAATGCGGGACGGGACGTACTTC | CASSLMRDGTYF
TRBD2 | TRBJ2-2 | . | TRBV30 | TGTGCCTGGAGATTGGGACTAGCGGGGACCGGGGAGCTGTTTTTT | CAWRLGLAGTGELFF
. | TRBJ1-2 | few | TRBV28 | TGTGCCAGCAGTGCAGTTTCAGGGAACGGCTACACCTTC | CASSAVSGNGYTF
TRBD1 | TRBJ2-7 | few | TRBV9 | TGTGCCAGCAGCCAGGACAGGGGAAGCTCCTACGAGCAGTACTTC | CASSQDRGSSYEQYF
TRBD2 | TRBJ2-1 | few | TRBV10-1 | TGCGCCAGCAGTGTGGGACTAGCGGGAGACAATGAGCAGTTCTTC | CASSVGLAGDNEQFF